Below, 26 T cell receptor beta chains from the same sample are listed, as sequenced in a study of blood T cell repertoires in COVID-19. Sequencing was performed with immunoSEQ multiplex PCR; in TCRdb, only in-frame clones are kept and a portion is missing. The repertoire holds around 300,000 clones, with nearly 90% as singletons. The sequenced material came from peripheral blood. The receptors were sampled from a woman aged 35 to 49 with COVID-19, enrolled during active disease.

The chain is built from TRBV19 and TRBJ1-6; D might be TRBD1 (5 bases). CDR1 LNHDA and CDR2 SQIVND come from the germline V gene (reference sequence). The CDR3 consists of 12 residues. V lost 11 bases and J lost 4, with 9 bases in between. The CDR3 DNA sequence: TGTGCCTCCGCAGGGTATAATTCACCCCTCCACTTT. Translation: CASAGYNSPLHF.

This rearrangement joins TRBV4-3 to TRBJ2-6, with no clear D. The CDR3 has 13 amino acids. V shed 6 bases and J shed 3 bases, with 6 bases lying between them. Germline CDR1 reads LGHNA; CDR2 reads YSLEER. In DNA form, the CDR3 reads TGCGCCAGCAGTCGCGATGGGGCCAACGTCCTGACTTTC. It translates to CASSRDGANVLTF.

CDR3 protein: CASSVMGGRHEQYF. CDR3 DNA sequence: TGTGCCAGCAGCGTGATGGGGGGGCGCCACGAGCAGTACTTC. V usage is TRBV27 and J usage is TRBJ2-7; TRBD2 might be the D (7 bases). The V end was cut by 6 bases, the J end by 5 bases, with 17 bases between. The germline CDR1 and CDR2 sequences are MNHEY and SMNVEV (reference sequence). CDR3 length: 14 residues.

V usage is TRBV7-2 and J usage is TRBJ2-7; 9 positions match TRBD1. This CDR3 has 13 amino acids. In germline, CDR1 is SGHTA, CDR2 FQGNSA. Losses at the gene ends were 5 bases for V and 6 bases for J; bases not matched to a gene: 5. CDR3 region: CASSRDRVGEQYF. The CDR3 DNA sequence: TGTGCCAGCAGCCGGGACAGGGTTGGCGAGCAGTACTTC.

Regarding this clone: Other DNA sequences from this sample encode an identical CDR3 as well. V and J are TRBV5-4 and TRBJ1-2, with TRBD1 identical over 9 bases. The CDR3 runs to 14 residues. J was trimmed by 5 bases and V by 4 bases; bases with no gene match: 6. In germline, CDR1 is SGHNT, CDR2 YYREEE (reference sequence). For the CDR3, the DNA is TGTGCCAGCAGCGAGGGACAGGGAGGATATGGCTACACCTTC. This sequence encodes CASSEGQGGYGYTF.

This clone was seen just once. The rearrangement joins TRBV29-1 to TRBJ2-5; no clear D. V was shortened by 5 bases and J by 1 base, with 8 bases between the two germline ends. This CDR3 spans 12 amino acids. Per the germline V gene, CDR1 is SQVTM and CDR2 is ANQGSEA. The CDR3 DNA follows: TGCAGCGTTAAGCAAGCCCAAGAGACCCAGTACTTC. This gives the protein CSVKQAQETQYF.

This clone has only one observation. V and J are TRBV30 and TRBJ1-1; 8 nucleotides align to TRBD1. V shed 4 bases and J 7 bases; nucleotides not matched to a gene: 8. Germline V CDR1 and CDR2: GTSNPN, SVGIG (reference sequence). The CDR3 has 13 amino acids. Here the CDR3 reads CAWTVTGVGEAFF. CDR3 nucleotide sequence: TGTGCCTGGACCGTGACAGGGGTGGGTGAAGCTTTCTTT. The complete variable domain, with remaining parts taken from reference TRBV30 and TRBJ1-1, reads SQTIHQWPATLVQPVGSPLSLECTVEGTSNPNLYWYRQAAGRGLQLLFYSVGIGQISSEVPQNLSASRPQDRQFILSSKKLLLSDSGFYLCAWTVTGVGEAFFGQGTRLTVV.

The chain employs TRBV11-2 and TRBJ2-1; 8 bases align to TRBD1. Germline trimming cut 3 bases from V and 10 bases from J; bases unmatched to any gene: 5. Germline CDR1 reads SGHAT; CDR2 reads FQNNGV. This CDR3 is built from 13 residues. The CDR3 is CASSFLGTGEQFF. CDR3 coding DNA: TGTGCCAGCAGCTTCCTCGGGACAGGAGAGCAGTTCTTC.

This clone was recorded only once. The genes are TRBV11-3 and TRBJ2-1, with 9 bases matching TRBD1. This CDR3 region has 15 residues. V shed 6 bases, J shed 1 base, and the junction held 4 bases outside the gene matches. Germline CDR1 reads SGHNT; CDR2 reads YENEEA. As DNA, the CDR3 is TGTGCCAGCAGTGTGGGACAGGGATCCTACAATGAGCAGTTCTTC. This codes for CASSVGQGSYNEQFF.

This clone came up once. The V and J genes are TRBV19 and TRBJ2-1, with 12 nucleotides matching TRBD1. Losses at the gene ends were 5 bases for V and 9 bases for J; bases not matched to a gene: 11. CDR3 size: 16 residues. Germline values: CDR1 LNHDA, CDR2 SQIVND (reference sequence). The CDR3 spells CASSPFPGQGAGEQFF. The CDR3 DNA is TGTGCCAGTAGTCCTTTCCCGGGACAGGGGGCTGGTGAGCAGTTCTTC.

In this sample, this clone turned up once. The V call is TRBV5-1, the J call TRBJ2-7; 8 nucleotides match TRBD1. Germline V gene lookup returns CDR1 SGHRS and CDR2 YFSETQ. V shed 0 bases, J shed 0 bases, and the junction held 5 bases outside the gene matches. The CDR3 spans 16 residues. The CDR3 region has the DNA TGCGCCAGCAGCTTGGGACAGGGGTCGAGCTCCTACGAGCAGTACTTC. Encoded protein: CASSLGQGSSSYEQYF.

The V and J genes are TRBV19 and TRBJ1-6; D gene ambiguous. V lost 3 bases and J 5 bases, leaving 8 bases between the germline ends. The CDR3 has 14 amino acids. Germline CDR1 is LNHDA and CDR2 is SQIVND (reference sequence). This chain's CDR3 is CASSIYGDNSPLHF. The CDR3 nucleotides read TGTGCCAGTAGTATTTACGGGGATAATTCACCCCTCCACTTT. Full variable domain (missing parts from reference TRBV19 and TRBJ1-6): DGGITQSPKYLFRKEGQNVTLSCEQNLNHDAMYWYRQDPGQGLRLIYYSQIVNDFQKGDIAEGYSVSREKKESFPLTVTSAQKNPTAFYLCASSIYGDNSPLHFGNGTRLTVT.

The V call is TRBV7-9, the J call TRBJ2-6; 7 bases line up with TRBD1. V shed 5 bases, J shed 4 bases, and the junction held 11 bases outside the gene matches. The CDR3 is 17 amino acids. Germline-derived CDR1 and CDR2 are SEHNR and FQNEAQ (reference sequence). The CDR3 nucleotides are TGTGCCAGCAGCCCCCGCCACAGGGGATTGGGGGCCAACGTCCTGACTTTC. Translating gives CASSPRHRGLGANVLTF.

The rearrangement joins TRBV7-2 to TRBJ1-2; 8 bases agree with TRBD1. The CDR3 covers 14 residues. Germline trimming cut 5 bases from V and 1 base from J; bases unmatched to any gene: 3. Germline CDR1 is SGHTA and CDR2 is FQGNSA. The DNA of the CDR3 is TGTGCCAGCAGCCGGACAGGGAGTAACTATGGCTACACCTTC. Translating gives CASSRTGSNYGYTF.

This clone was detected a few times. This chain's CDR3 is CASSLGLATSRNEQFF. The CDR3 nucleotides read TGCGCCAGCAGCCTCGGACTAGCAACGTCGCGGAATGAGCAGTTCTTC. The chain has TRBV4-1 and TRBJ2-1; 8 bases map to TRBD2. Germline V CDR1 and CDR2: MGHRA, YSYEKL. The ends lost 4 bases at V and 7 bases at J; junction bases unmatched: 12. The CDR3 is 16 amino acids.

This chain connects TRBV7-2 to TRBJ1-3; TRBD1 agrees at 8 bases. Germline CDR1 and CDR2: SGHTA and FQGNSA. With V trimmed by 5 bases and J by 4 bases, 10 bases remained unmatched. The CDR3 consists of 16 residues. CDR3 sequence reads: CASSLSWDRRGNTIYF. CDR3 in DNA: TGTGCCAGCAGCCTGAGTTGGGACAGGCGAGGAAACACCATATATTTT.

The J gene is TRBJ2-7, the V gene TRBV14; perhaps TRBD2 as D (6 bases). The germline V gene encodes CDR1 SGHDN and CDR2 FVKESK. This CDR3 is built from 16 residues. V dropped 1 base and J dropped 0 bases, with 13 bases sitting between them. The CDR3 DNA sequence: TGTGCCAGCAGCCAAGTTGGCGGGATCAGCTCCTACGAGCAGTACTTC. Translating it yields CASSQVGGISSYEQYF.

DNA of the CDR3: TGTGCCAGCATCAAAACAGGGGGATCCAATCAGCCCCAGCATTTT. Amino acid sequence: CASIKTGGSNQPQHF. The chain is built from TRBV28 and TRBJ1-5; 8 positions agree with TRBD1. V gave up 7 bases and J gave up 3 bases; unmatched junction bases: 8. Per germline, CDR1 MDHEN and CDR2 SYDVKM. CDR3 length equals 15 residues.

The V call is TRBV3-1 (or the pseudogene TRBV3-2), the J call TRBJ2-2, with TRBD2 matching 8 bases. The CDR3 covers 18 residues. J gave up 8 bases and V 1 base, and 15 bases lay outside the gene matches. Germline V gives CDR1 LGHDT, CDR2 YNNKEL (reference sequence). CDR3 sequence: CASSQVHSGDHRVGELFF. The CDR3 nucleotides read TGTGCCAGCAGCCAAGTCCATAGCGGGGATCACCGTGTAGGGGAGCTGTTTTTT.

This chain connects TRBV9 to TRBJ2-1; tentatively, D is TRBD1 (5 bases). Germline CDR1 SGDLS, CDR2 YYNGEE. CDR3 length: 12 amino acids. V was shortened by 3 bases and J by 8 bases, with 9 bases between the two germline ends. This CDR3 reads CASSGRDDEQFF. The DNA for the CDR3 is TGTGCCAGCAGCGGCAGGGATGATGAGCAGTTCTTC.

The chain couples TRBV28 to TRBJ2-7; D possibly corresponds to TRBD1 (5 bases). There are 13 residues in the CDR3. Germline V CDR1 and CDR2: MDHEN, SYDVKM. Trimming stripped 7 bases from V and 1 base from J, with 11 bases between. CDR3 coding DNA: TGTGCCAGCACGGCAGGGTATTCCTACGAGCAGTACTTC. It translates to CASTAGYSYEQYF.

The chain is built from TRBV4-3 and TRBJ2-3, with TRBD1 as a possible D gene (6 bases). The CDR3 is 15 amino acids. Germline V CDR1 and CDR2: LGHNA, YSLEER. The V gene lost 4 bases and the J gene lost 3 bases, with 14 bases spanning the gap. DNA of the CDR3: TGCGCCAGCAGCCCCACAGGGAAGGGGACAGATACGCAGTATTTT. This translates into CASSPTGKGTDTQYF.

A single count supports this clone. V is TRBV6-5 and J is TRBJ2-7, with D possibly matching TRBD1 (5 bases). Germline CDR1 reads MNHEY; CDR2 reads SVGAGI. This CDR3 is 13 amino acids long. The ends were cut back, 11 bases at V and 6 bases at J, with 20 bases in the middle. CDR3 coding DNA: TGTGCCTCCTGCAGGGATCCGAGGTCCGAGCAGTACTTC. Amino acid sequence: CASCRDPRSEQYF.

CDR3 nucleotide sequence: TGTGCCAGCAGCTTCAACAGGGAGGAGCAGTTCTTC. It is translated as CASSFNREEQFF. The V call is TRBV7-2, the J call TRBJ2-1; possible D gene TRBD1, 6 bases. Trimming left V 3 bases short and J 10 bases short, with 10 bases between. Germline V gene sequence: CDR1 SGHTA, CDR2 FQGNSA. The CDR3 length is 12 residues.

The chain combines TRBV6-6 with TRBJ2-1; TRBD2 matches at 7 bases. Trimming cost V 4 bases and J 3 bases; bases outside gene matches: 9. CDR3 length equals 16 residues. CDR1 and CDR2 from the germline V gene are MNHNY and SVGAGI (reference sequence). The CDR3 bases are TGTGCCAGCAGTTCCAGGCGGGGGACCCACTACAATGAGCAGTTCTTC. It translates to CASSSRRGTHYNEQFF.

The chain joins TRBV14 to TRBJ2-2; TRBD1 aligns across 8 bases. Germline values: CDR1 SGHDN, CDR2 FVKESK. The CDR3 totals 16 residues. V lost 3 bases, J lost 5 bases, and 8 bases stayed unmatched. CDR3 sequence: CASSHADRAWTGELFF. CDR3 DNA: TGTGCCAGCAGCCATGCGGACAGGGCCTGGACCGGGGAGCTGTTTTTT.